The clone carrying this T cell receptor (beta chain) was detected only a few times. The sample originates from a study of T-cell reconstitution after alpha-beta-depleted transplantation in children. Unique molecular identifiers were used to barcode this TCRbeta library. From the PCR reads, TCRdb called clonotypes with MiXCR, one entry per CDR3 protein. Found here are hundreds of thousands of distinct CDR3 sequences, about 18% of them singletons; the top ten hold roughly 3.3%. V shed 1 base and J shed 4 bases, with 11 bases lying between them. CDR1 is SGHRS, CDR2 YFSETQ, per germline. CDR3 size: 14 residues.

This receptor was taken from a human donor who donated a stem cell graft to a child with acute lymphoblastic leukemia. The sample was PBMCs from the stem cell graft donor, taken from the stem cell graft. The chain is built from TRBV5-1 and TRBJ1-1; D unresolved. The CDR3 loop reads CASSLYTEATEAFF. The CDR3 DNA is TGCGCCAGCAGCTTGTACACGGAGGCCACTGAAGCTTTCTTT.